The 32 T cell receptor beta chains presented below share a single source sample, sequenced in a study of long-term antiretroviral therapy in people with HIV. This was the immunoSEQ v3.0 assay at survey level. Repertoires were generated with immunoSEQ multiplex PCR, while TCRdb's copy carries only in-frame clones and drops some. The sample consists of about 41,000 clones, 85% to 95% of them appearing once. The sequences come from unsorted PBMCs, collected approximately 9.1 years after starting antiretroviral therapy. All receptors come from a man aged 25-40 years with HIV.

The chain combines TRBV5-5 with TRBJ2-1; 9 nucleotides align to TRBD2. The length of the CDR3 is 19 residues. V trimming: 3 bases; J trimming: 0 bases; junction bases outside the gene matches: 13. The germline gives CDR1 SGHKS, CDR2 YYEKEE (reference sequence). The CDR3 sequence is CASSSSGGRERSSYNEQFF. The CDR3 DNA reads as TGTGCCAGCAGCTCGAGCGGGGGGCGCGAGAGGAGCTCCTACAATGAGCAGTTCTTC.

The V gene is TRBV10-2, the J gene TRBJ2-5; D not resolved. CDR1 is WSHSY and CDR2 is SAAADI in the germline V gene. Trimming pared 3 bases from V and 5 bases from J, leaving 10 bases between. There are 13 residues in the CDR3. CDR3: CASSEPGPETQYF. CDR3 DNA sequence: TGCGCCAGCAGTGAACCGGGTCCGGAGACCCAGTACTTC.

The chain employs TRBV2 and TRBJ1-4; D is uncertain. The CDR3 is 14 residues long. Trimming pared 4 bases from V and 3 bases from J, leaving 9 bases between. Germline-derived CDR1 and CDR2 are SNHLY and FYNNEI. The CDR3 sequence: CASSVERSNEKLFF. As DNA, the CDR3 is TGTGCCAGCAGTGTCGAGAGATCTAATGAAAAACTGTTTTTT.

This chain joins TRBV5-5 and TRBJ2-3; D tentatively fits TRBD1 or TRBD2 (5 bases each). The CDR3 length is 15 residues. Germline CDR1 reads SGHKS; CDR2 reads YYEKEE (reference sequence). V lost 4 bases and J lost 2, with 14 bases in between. CDR3 sequence: CASSIGTSNTDTQYF. The CDR3 nucleotides read TGTGCCAGCAGCATAGGGACCAGTAACACAGATACGCAGTATTTT.

V is TRBV11-2 and J is TRBJ2-7, with 11 bases lining up with TRBD2. V lost 4 bases, J lost 8 bases, and 4 bases stayed unmatched. Per germline, CDR1 SGHAT and CDR2 FQNNGV. The CDR3 sequence is 13 residues long. The CDR3, as DNA: TGTGCCAGCAGCTCCCGACTAGCGGGGAAGCAGTACGTC. The encoded protein is CASSSRLAGKQYV.

The chain has TRBV18 and TRBJ2-1, with a weak D call TRBD2 (5 bases). With 3 bases removed from V and 2 bases from J, the gap between germline ends came to 14 bases. From germline, CDR1 is KGHSH and CDR2 LQKENI. The CDR3 totals 16 residues. CDR3 region: CASSPASGLTYNEQFF. As DNA, the CDR3 is TGTGCCAGCTCACCTGCCAGCGGTTTGACCTACAATGAGCAGTTCTTC.

V gene TRBV28 combines with J gene TRBJ1-2, with D possibly matching TRBD1 (6 bases). The V end was cut by 8 bases, the J end by 3 bases, with 19 bases between. The V gene's germline CDR1 is MDHEN and CDR2 SYDVKM. The CDR3 contains 15 residues. CDR3 protein: CASGTGTTDDYGYTF. The CDR3 DNA is TGTGCCAGCGGAACCGGGACAACGGACGACTATGGCTACACCTTC.

The rearrangement joins TRBV5-4 to TRBJ1-2, with 7 bases that match TRBD1. J gave up 6 bases and V 0 bases, and 11 bases lay outside the gene matches. CDR1 and CDR2 (germline): SGHNT, YYREEE (reference sequence). This CDR3 contains 16 residues. The CDR3 region has the DNA TGTGCCAGCAGCTTGGTTGACGGGACAGAACACCATGGCTACACCTTC. It translates to CASSLVDGTEHHGYTF.

The chain has TRBV5-1 and TRBJ1-2; D is undetermined. CDR1 and CDR2 (germline): SGHRS, YFSETQ. The CDR3 loop spans 15 amino acids. Trimming took 3 bases from V and 5 from J, leaving 17 bases between them. The CDR3 DNA reads as TGCGCCAGCAGCTCCTCGGTCCTGAGCCCTTATGGCTACACCTTC. Translated, it gives CASSSSVLSPYGYTF.

DNA for the CDR3: TGTGCCAGCAGACTGGACAGGGGGTTCGCTGAAGCTTTCTTT. It codes for CASRLDRGFAEAFF. The chain recombines TRBV5-4 with TRBJ1-1; TRBD1 aligns across 10 bases. CDR1 is SGHNT and CDR2 is YYREEE in the germline V gene (reference sequence). The CDR3 has 14 amino acids. Trimming cost V 5 bases and J 6 bases; bases outside gene matches: 7.

The J gene is TRBJ2-7, the V gene TRBV7-3; possible D gene TRBD2, 5 bases. The germline V gene has CDR1 SGHTA and CDR2 FQGTGA. This CDR3 region has 12 residues. Trimming pared 2 bases from V and 7 bases from J, leaving 9 bases between. CDR3 sequence (DNA): TGTGCCAGCAGCTTACCCGGGGATGAGCAGTACTTC. Encoded protein: CASSLPGDEQYF.

V gene TRBV28 combines with J gene TRBJ1-1; D uncertain. This CDR3 has 15 residues. Germline V CDR1 and CDR2: MDHEN, SYDVKM. V gave up 1 base and J gave up 3 bases, with 12 bases separating them. Written as DNA, the CDR3 is TGTGCCAGCAGTTTATTACGGGAACGGGACACTGAAGCTTTCTTT. Residues: CASSLLRERDTEAFF.

The chain carries TRBV7-8 and TRBJ2-7, with 7 bases aligning to TRBD1. Germline V gene lookup returns CDR1 SGHVS and CDR2 FQNEAQ. The CDR3 length is 15 residues. Trimming cost V 4 bases and J 6 bases; bases outside gene matches: 12. As DNA, the CDR3 is TGTGCCAGCAGCTCCCGTCGAGACAGGGTTTTCGAGCAGTACGTC. Protein product: CASSSRRDRVFEQYV.

V is TRBV28 and J is TRBJ2-5, with 8 bases fitting TRBD2. The CDR3 contains 14 residues. J gave up 4 bases and V 4 bases, and 5 bases lay outside the gene matches. Germline V gene lookup returns CDR1 MDHEN and CDR2 SYDVKM. CDR3 coding DNA: TGTGCCAGCAGTTCGGGGGGGCCAGGAGAGACCCAGTACTTC. This sequence encodes CASSSGGPGETQYF. Complete variable domain (other parts from reference TRBV28 and TRBJ2-5): DVKVTQSSRYLVKRTGEKVFLECVQDMDHENMFWYRQDPGLGLRLIYFSYDVKMKEKGDIPEGYSVSREKKERFSLILESASTNQTSMYLCASSSGGPGETQYFGPGTRLLVL.

The genes are TRBV28 and TRBJ1-5, with D unresolved. The germline V gene has CDR1 MDHEN and CDR2 SYDVKM. CDR3 size: 15 residues. The V and J ends lost 1 base and 4 bases respectively, with 11 bases between them. The CDR3 DNA reads TGTGCCAGCAGTTTATTTATAGCTGGGAATCAGCCCCAGCATTTT. This translates into CASSLFIAGNQPQHF. The entire variable domain, with the rest obtained from reference TRBV28 and TRBJ1-5, is as follows: DVKVTQSSRYLVKRTGEKVFLECVQDMDHENMFWYRQDPGLGLRLIYFSYDVKMKEKGDIPEGYSVSREKKERFSLILESASTNQTSMYLCASSLFIAGNQPQHFGDGTRLSIL.

The V gene is TRBV6-1, the J gene TRBJ2-7, with D perhaps being TRBD1 or TRBD2 (8 bases each). V was pared by 0 bases and J by 3 bases, with 27 bases between. Per germline, CDR1 MNHNS and CDR2 SASEGT. The CDR3 is 20 amino acids. In DNA, the CDR3 is TGTGCCAGCAGTGAAGCGAGACAGGGGTTCGGGGGGGGGCCGTACTACGAGCAGTACGTC. This translates into CASSEARQGFGGGPYYEQYV.

The V gene is TRBV29-1, the J gene TRBJ1-5, with 9 bases that match TRBD1. The germline V gene has CDR1 SQVTM and CDR2 ANQGSEA. J gave up 3 bases and V 6 bases, and 3 bases lay outside the gene matches. The CDR3 consists of 13 residues. The DNA for the CDR3 is TGCAGCGTCTGGACAGGGGACAATCAGCCCCAGCATTTT. This codes for CSVWTGDNQPQHF.

The genes are TRBV5-1 and TRBJ2-1; perhaps TRBD2 as D (6 bases). The V end lost 0 bases, the J end lost 5 bases, and 12 bases lay between the germline ends. The CDR3 loop spans 15 amino acids. Germline assignment: CDR1 SGHRS and CDR2 YFSETQ. The CDR3 DNA reads TGCGCCAGCAGCTTGGGAGACACGGGGGACAATGAGCAGTTCTTC. Translation gives CASSLGDTGDNEQFF.

In this sample, this clone turned up once. The rearrangement joins TRBV5-4 to TRBJ1-2; D not resolved. V was cut by 0 bases and J by 0 bases, with 9 bases left in between. CDR3 length: 15 amino acids. Germline CDR1 reads SGHNT; CDR2 reads YYREEE (reference sequence). CDR3: CASSLDRVANYGYTF. CDR3 DNA sequence: TGTGCCAGCAGCTTGGACCGGGTAGCTAACTATGGCTACACCTTC. Supplemented by reference TRBV5-4 and TRBJ1-2, the full variable domain reads ETGVTQSPTHLIKTRGQQVTLRCSSQSGHNTVSWYQQALGQGPQFIFQYYREEENGRGNFPPRFSGLQFPNYSSELNVNALELDDSALYLCASSLDRVANYGYTFGSGTRLTVV.

The chain combines TRBV5-4 with TRBJ2-3; possible D gene TRBD2, 6 bases. The germline V gene encodes CDR1 SGHNT and CDR2 YYREEE (reference sequence). The CDR3 loop spans 13 amino acids. Between the trimmed V and J ends, which lost 0 bases and 10 bases, there was a span of 12 bases. The chain's CDR3 is CASSLVGPGAQYF. The CDR3 nucleotides read TGTGCCAGCAGCTTGGTGGGCCCGGGGGCGCAGTATTTT.

The rearrangement uses TRBV2 and TRBJ2-1, with 8 bases matching TRBD2. The CDR3 spans 15 residues. Germline V gene data show CDR1 as SNHLY and CDR2 as FYNNEI. V was clipped by 3 bases and J by 4 bases; unmatched bases: 5. The CDR3 sequence: CASSEERGHYNEQFF. For the CDR3, the DNA is TGTGCCAGCAGTGAGGAGCGGGGGCATTACAATGAGCAGTTCTTC.

The CDR3 here is CASSESAGWETQYF. The CDR3 DNA sequence: TGTGCCAGCAGTGAATCGGCGGGTTGGGAGACCCAGTACTTC. The chain carries TRBV6-1 and TRBJ2-5; TRBD2 might be the D (5 bases). The V gene's germline CDR1 is MNHNS and CDR2 SASEGT. The ends were cut back, 2 bases at V and 5 bases at J, with 12 bases in the middle. The CDR3 is 14 amino acids.

The chain is built from TRBV5-6 and TRBJ1-2; D is undetermined. Between the trimmed V and J ends, which lost 0 bases and 5 bases, there was a span of 14 bases. This CDR3 is built from 15 residues. Per the germline V gene, CDR1 is SGHDT and CDR2 is YYEEEE. DNA of the CDR3: TGTGCCAGCAGCTTGGGAGGGTGGGAGACTTATGGCTACACCTTC. Translated: CASSLGGWETYGYTF.

This chain uses TRBV7-6 with TRBJ1-2, with 8 bases identical to TRBD1. The J segment lost 13 bases and the V segment lost 0 bases, leaving 7 bases of the junction unmatched. Germline V lookup: CDR1 SGHVS, CDR2 FNYEAQ. The CDR3 consists of 13 residues. The CDR3 sequence: CASSLAQDRAATF. The CDR3 DNA sequence: TGTGCCAGCAGCTTAGCCCAGGACAGGGCGGCCACCTTC.

The chain uses TRBV5-1 and TRBJ2-5; 10 bases align to TRBD2. CDR1 and CDR2 (germline): SGHRS, YFSETQ. Losses at the gene ends were 2 bases for V and 5 bases for J; bases not matched to a gene: 6. There are 15 residues in the CDR3. The CDR3 DNA reads as TGCGCCAGCAGCTTCCGCCTAGCGGGGGCCGAGACCCAGTACTTC. Its protein is CASSFRLAGAETQYF.

This clone occurred a few times. The chain combines TRBV10-1 with TRBJ2-2, with D unresolved. Trimming took 7 bases from V and 4 from J, leaving 13 bases between them. Germline CDR1 is WNHNN and CDR2 is SYGVQD (reference sequence). This CDR3 is 14 amino acids long. The CDR3 DNA follows: TGCGCCAGCACCCCAAGGGTCGGCACCGGGGAGCTGTTTTTT. It translates to CASTPRVGTGELFF.

The chain uses TRBV6-5 and TRBJ2-6; 7 positions match TRBD1. The trim removed 11 bases at V and 1 base at J, leaving 2 bases unmatched. From germline, CDR1 is MNHEY and CDR2 SVGAGI. The CDR3 covers 13 residues. The CDR3 here is CASGGSGANVLTF. The CDR3 DNA reads TGTGCCTCAGGGGGTTCTGGGGCCAACGTCCTGACTTTC.

The rearrangement links TRBV25-1 to TRBJ2-1; tentatively, D is TRBD1 (6 bases). Looked up from germline, CDR1 is MGHDK and CDR2 is SYGVNS. CDR3 length equals 15 residues. The V end was cut by 4 bases, the J end by 2 bases, with 12 bases between. DNA for the CDR3: TGTGCCAGCAGTGTACAGGGTGTTCCCTACAATGAGCAGTTCTTC. As protein: CASSVQGVPYNEQFF.

J is TRBJ1-1 and V is TRBV16, with TRBD1 as a possible D gene (5 bases). CDR1 is KGHSY, CDR2 FQNENV, per germline. V gave up 1 base and J gave up 5 bases, with 8 bases separating them. The CDR3 spans 13 residues. CDR3 sequence reads: CASSQLGETEAFF. The CDR3 DNA sequence: TGTGCCAGCAGCCAATTAGGGGAGACTGAAGCTTTCTTT.

This clone came up once. V gene TRBV6-5 combines with J gene TRBJ2-5; TRBD1 agrees at 10 bases. This CDR3 has 15 residues. CDR1 is MNHEY, CDR2 SVGAGI, per germline. Trimming cost V 6 bases and J 2 bases; bases outside gene matches: 6. The CDR3 DNA sequence: TGTGCCAGCAGCACCGGGACAGGGGTGCAAGAGACCCAGTACTTC. Protein product: CASSTGTGVQETQYF.

The V and J genes are TRBV28 and TRBJ2-4; D gene uncertain. The CDR3 is 14 amino acids. V was trimmed by 3 bases and J by 3 bases, leaving 9 bases between them. The germline V gene has CDR1 MDHEN and CDR2 SYDVKM. The CDR3 loop reads CASSFQRVKNIQYF. DNA for the CDR3: TGTGCCAGCAGTTTCCAAAGGGTCAAAAACATTCAGTACTTC.

J is TRBJ1-1 and V is TRBV11-2; D call uncertain. Germline CDR1 SGHAT, CDR2 FQNNGV. The CDR3 covers 13 residues. The germline V and J ends were trimmed by 5 bases and 0 bases, with 7 bases remaining between them. CDR3 protein: CASSPSLNTEAFF. In DNA form, the CDR3 reads TGTGCCAGCAGCCCTAGCCTGAACACTGAAGCTTTCTTT.